The T cell receptor beta chain described here comes from a study of T cell responses to AZD1222 COVID-19 vaccine. Some clones are missing from TCRdb's copy, which holds only in-frame ones; the method was immunoSEQ multiplex PCR. This sample has 150,000 to 200,000 clones, with about 90% found just once. Unmatched junction bases numbered 10, after V lost 8 bases and J lost 4 bases. The CDR3 is 14 residues long. Germline lookup yields CDR1 SNHLY and CDR2 FYNNEI. This TCR was sampled from an adult who received the AZD1222 COVID-19 vaccine. The sample in question was peripheral blood, obtained 28 days after the second AZD1222 dose. This sequence joins TRBV2 and TRBJ2-7; the match to TRBD2 covers 8 bases. This chain's CDR3 is CASVLGGTRYEQYF. The CDR3 DNA is TGTGCCAGCGTGCTTGGCGGGACTAGATACGAGCAGTACTTC.